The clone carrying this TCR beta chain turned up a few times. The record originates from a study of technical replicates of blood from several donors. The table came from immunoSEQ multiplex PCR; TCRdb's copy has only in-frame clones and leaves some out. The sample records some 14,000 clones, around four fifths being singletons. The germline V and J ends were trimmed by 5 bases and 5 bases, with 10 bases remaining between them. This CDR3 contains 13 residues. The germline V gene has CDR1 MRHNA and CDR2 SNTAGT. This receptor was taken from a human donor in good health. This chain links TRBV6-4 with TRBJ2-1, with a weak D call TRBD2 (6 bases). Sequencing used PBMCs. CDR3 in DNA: TGTGCCAGCAGTTCCGGGACTCACAATGAGCAGTTCTTC. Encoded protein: CASSSGTHNEQFF.